The 21 T cell receptor beta chains reported below all come from one sample, sequenced in a study of blood T cell repertoires in COVID-19. The table came from immunoSEQ multiplex PCR; TCRdb's copy has only in-frame clones and leaves some out. The table includes about 62,000 clones, more than 80% detected once. The sequenced sample consisted of peripheral blood. All receptors come from a woman aged 60 to 75 with COVID-19, enrolled during active disease.

The chain joins TRBV5-1 to TRBJ1-3, with 7 bases aligning to TRBD1. Germline trimming cut 3 bases from V and 4 bases from J; bases unmatched to any gene: 4. The CDR3 consists of 14 residues. CDR1 and CDR2 from the germline V gene are SGHRS and YFSETQ. The CDR3 spells CASSYQGQGNTIYF. The CDR3 bases are TGCGCCAGCAGCTACCAGGGACAGGGAAACACCATATATTTT.

This chain uses TRBV7-2 with TRBJ1-3; 9 bases are a match to TRBD1. CDR1 SGHTA and CDR2 FQGNSA come from the germline V gene. The trim removed 5 bases at V and 0 bases at J, leaving 5 bases unmatched. CDR3 length equals 16 residues. The CDR3 nucleotides are TGTGCCAGCAGCCCCGGGACAGGGATCTCTGGAAACACCATATATTTT. Residues: CASSPGTGISGNTIYF.

The rearrangement uses TRBV24-1 and TRBJ1-5, with D tentatively TRBD1 (5 bases). Germline CDR1 KGHDR, CDR2 SFDVKD. Trimming stripped 2 bases from V and 4 bases from J, with 17 bases between. The CDR3 runs 17 residues. The CDR3 region is CATSDSLTELENQPQHF. In DNA, the CDR3 is TGTGCCACCAGTGATTCCCTGACAGAGTTGGAAAATCAGCCCCAGCATTTT.

The chain is built from TRBV5-1 and TRBJ2-3; D is perhaps TRBD1 (7 bases). This CDR3 spans 15 amino acids. The V gene lost 4 bases and the J gene lost 5 bases, with 17 bases spanning the gap. The germline CDR1 and CDR2 sequences are SGHRS and YFSETQ. The CDR3 nucleotides are TGCGCCAGCAGCCCGTGGACAGGCGGGGAAGATACGCAGTATTTT. The encoded protein is CASSPWTGGEDTQYF.

The chain couples TRBV12-3 or TRBV12-4 to TRBJ1-1, with TRBD1 as a possible D gene (5 bases). This CDR3 contains 11 residues. V lost 8 bases, J lost 12 bases, and 16 bases lay in between. The CDR3 DNA follows: TGTGCCAGCCTTCTCGGGGGGTCGACTTTCTTT. Translated, it gives CASLLGGSTFF.

This clone was picked up one time. This chain joins TRBV5-4 and TRBJ2-7; D gene ambiguous. The CDR3 is 14 residues long. Trimming left V 2 bases short and J 0 bases short, with 9 bases between. Germline CDR1 and CDR2: SGHNT and YYREEE (reference sequence). The CDR3 DNA reads as TGTGCCAGCAGCTTCGACAAGAGCTCCTACGAGCAGTACTTC. It is translated as CASSFDKSSYEQYF.

The chain uses TRBV7-9 and TRBJ2-1; a possible D gene is TRBD2 (5 bases). The V gene's germline CDR1 is SEHNR and CDR2 FQNEAQ (reference sequence). The CDR3 totals 16 residues. Deletions cut 5 bases from V and 0 bases from J, with 14 bases between. CDR3 protein: CASSGEQRASYNEQFF. In DNA, the CDR3 is TGTGCCAGCAGCGGAGAACAGAGGGCCTCCTACAATGAGCAGTTCTTC.

The chain joins TRBV3-1 (or the pseudogene TRBV3-2) to TRBJ2-5, with 9 nucleotides matching TRBD1. The CDR3 sequence is 15 residues long. Trimming removed 0 bases from V and 5 bases from J; junction bases left unmatched: 4. Germline V CDR1 and CDR2: LGHDT, YNNKEL (reference sequence). CDR3: CASSQEGDRGETQYF. The CDR3 bases are TGTGCCAGCAGCCAAGAGGGCGACAGGGGGGAGACCCAGTACTTC.

The rearrangement links TRBV7-2 to TRBJ2-7, with D unclear. The germline gives CDR1 SGHTA, CDR2 FQGNSA. Trimming cost V 1 base and J 2 bases, with 12 bases left between them. The CDR3 consists of 15 residues. Here the CDR3 DNA reads TGTGCCAGCAGCTTAGGACTTTCCTTCACCTACGAGCAGTACTTC. It is translated as CASSLGLSFTYEQYF.

This sequence joins TRBV9 and TRBJ2-1, with TRBD2 matching over 11 bases. The CDR3 consists of 15 residues. The J segment lost 4 bases and the V segment lost 3 bases, leaving 3 bases of the junction unmatched. Germline values: CDR1 SGDLS, CDR2 YYNGEE. CDR3 region: CASSAGTSGYNEQFF. The CDR3 nucleotides read TGTGCCAGCAGCGCCGGGACTAGCGGATACAATGAGCAGTTCTTC. Drawing the rest from reference TRBV9 and TRBJ2-1, the complete variable domain is DSGVTQTPKHLITATGQRVTLRCSPRSGDLSVYWYQQSLDQGLQFLIQYYNGEERAKGNILERFSAQQFPDLHSELNLSSLELGDSALYFCASSAGTSGYNEQFFGPGTRLTVL.

The genes are TRBV24-1 and TRBJ1-5; no firm D call. The CDR3 has 15 amino acids. The V end was cut by 8 bases, the J end by 3 bases, with 16 bases between. The V gene's germline CDR1 is KGHDR and CDR2 SFDVKD. CDR3 sequence (DNA): TGTGCCACCACTAAAAACTATTGTGCCAATCAGCCCCAGCATTTT. It specifies CATTKNYCANQPQHF.

The chain employs TRBV27 and TRBJ1-4; 11 nucleotides match TRBD1. The CDR3 spans 15 residues. V gave up 5 bases and J gave up 7 bases; unmatched junction bases: 6. Germline CDR1 is MNHEY and CDR2 is SMNVEV (reference sequence). The DNA of the CDR3 is TGTGCCAGCAGTCCGAGGACAGGGGGCCGTGAAAAACTGTTTTTT. Translated: CASSPRTGGREKLFF. Based on the CDR3 plus reference TRBV27 and TRBJ1-4, the full variable domain is EAQVTQNPRYLITVTGKKLTVTCSQNMNHEYMSWYRQDPGLGLRQIYYSMNVEVTDKGDVPEGYKVSRKEKRNFPLILESPSPNQTSLYFCASSPRTGGREKLFFGSGTQLSVL.

The rearrangement uses TRBV3-1 (or the pseudogene TRBV3-2) and TRBJ2-1, with TRBD1 matching 7 bases. Losses at the gene ends were 1 base for V and 7 bases for J; bases not matched to a gene: 7. CDR3 size: 15 residues. Per the germline V gene, CDR1 is LGHDT and CDR2 is YNNKEL (reference sequence). The CDR3 coding sequence is TGTGCCAGCAGCCAAGGGACAGGTCTAGGGAATGAGCAGTTCTTC. This encodes CASSQGTGLGNEQFF.

The chain recombines TRBV10-3 with TRBJ1-1; possible D gene TRBD1, 5 bases. Trimming cost V 6 bases and J 0 bases, with 11 bases left between them. The CDR3 length is 14 residues. Germline V lookup: CDR1 ENHRY, CDR2 SYGVKD. The CDR3 reads CAIRPTAMNTEAFF. The CDR3 DNA reads as TGTGCCATCAGACCGACAGCTATGAACACTGAAGCTTTCTTT.

The chain is built from TRBV29-1 and TRBJ1-2; weak D call: TRBD1 (6 bases). There are 13 residues in the CDR3. Germline V lookup: CDR1 SQVTM, CDR2 ANQGSEA. The V gene lost 7 bases and the J gene lost 6 bases, with 18 bases spanning the gap. CDR3 region: CSAGLQGLDGYTF. CDR3 bases: TGCAGCGCTGGCCTTCAGGGGTTGGATGGCTACACCTTC.

The chain combines TRBV30 with TRBJ2-1; TRBD1 agrees at 7 bases. Per the germline V gene, CDR1 is GTSNPN and CDR2 is SVGIG (reference sequence). J lost 2 bases, V lost 7 bases, and 8 bases had no gene match. This CDR3 has 14 residues. The CDR3 is CASSGDSPYNEQFF. The CDR3 nucleotides are TGTGCCTCGTCAGGGGACAGCCCCTACAATGAGCAGTTCTTC.

V and J are TRBV5-1 and TRBJ2-7; 9 positions match TRBD1. Germline values: CDR1 SGHRS, CDR2 YFSETQ. V shed 6 bases, J shed 3 bases, and the junction held 4 bases outside the gene matches. CDR3 length: 13 residues. The CDR3 DNA is TGCGCCAGCAATCCGGGACAGGGCTACGAGCAGTACTTC. Translation: CASNPGQGYEQYF.

The chain uses TRBV28 and TRBJ1-2; 9 bases map to TRBD1. CDR1 MDHEN and CDR2 SYDVKM come from the germline V gene. Germline trimming cut 6 bases from V and 9 bases from J; bases unmatched to any gene: 11. The CDR3 is 14 amino acids. DNA for the CDR3: TGTGCCAGCAGCCAGAACTTACAGGGGGCGAGCTACACCTTC. Protein: CASSQNLQGASYTF.

The V call is TRBV24-1, the J call TRBJ1-2, with a tentative D call TRBD1 (6 bases). V was cut by 5 bases and J by 4 bases, with 10 bases left in between. This CDR3 contains 13 residues. Germline V gene lookup returns CDR1 KGHDR and CDR2 SFDVKD. The CDR3 nucleotides are TGTGCCACCAGTGGTGGACAGCTCTATGGCTACACCTTC. It is translated as CATSGGQLYGYTF.

This clone was detected once. The rearrangement uses TRBV12-3 or TRBV12-4 and TRBJ1-1; D perhaps matches TRBD1 (6 bases). V shed 6 bases and J shed 4 bases, with 12 bases lying between them. CDR3 length: 13 amino acids. CDR3: CASRQGLSTEAFF. Here the CDR3 DNA reads TGTGCCAGCAGACAGGGCTTGAGCACTGAAGCTTTCTTT.

The genes are TRBV7-2 and TRBJ2-7; TRBD2 might be the D (6 bases). The CDR3 is 15 amino acids. CDR1 and CDR2 (germline): SGHTA, FQGNSA. V was clipped by 1 base and J by 2 bases, with 12 bases between them. The CDR3 protein is CASSLEPGVTYEQYF. CDR3 DNA: TGTGCCAGCAGCTTAGAACCGGGAGTCACCTACGAGCAGTACTTC.